This note documents a single T cell receptor (beta chain) sequence. The sample originates from a study of T-cell reconstitution after alpha-beta-depleted transplantation in children. The TCRbeta library was prepared with unique molecular identifiers. TCRdb analysed the PCR reads with MiXCR anew, one entry per CDR3 protein. The profile shows around 360,000 distinct CDR3 sequences, approximately 10% of them singletons. The CDR3 covers 13 residues. The germline V gene has CDR1 MDHEN and CDR2 SYDVKM. Trimming removed 8 bases from V and 5 bases from J; junction bases left unmatched: 5. Sequencing used PBMCs from the stem cell graft donor, obtained from the stem cell graft. This sequence originates from a human donor who donated a stem cell graft to a child with acute lymphoblastic leukemia. The V gene is TRBV28, the J gene TRBJ2-7; 11 positions match TRBD1. The DNA of the CDR3 is TGTGCCAGCGGACAGGGGGCAGGAAACGAGCAGTACTTC. Its translation: CASGQGAGNEQYF.